These T cell receptor beta chains were read from a single sample in a study of identical twins. MiXCR was run by TCRdb on the 5' RACE reads, yielding one entry per CDR3 protein. The repertoire holds more than 1.5 million distinct CDR3 sequences, with around 29% as singletons. Sequencing used cord blood. Receptors were obtained from a newborn girl in good health. Each CDR3 is given with its conserved first and last residue. Each record gives: V gene, D gene, clone size, J gene, CDR3 DNA, CDR3 protein. The D gene is left open where the match is weak. Size is stated for part of the rows, as once, few or many counts, or as a class when the clone is expanded.

>TRBV5-1|TRBD2|few|TRBJ2-5
TGCGCCAGCAGCTACAAAGCGGGAGATGTCGGGGAGACCCAGTACTTC
CASSYKAGDVGETQYF
>TRBV20-1|TRBD2|NA|TRBJ2-3
TGCAGTGCCACTCCGCCTAGCGGGGGAACAGATACGCAGTATTTT
CSATPPSGGTDTQYF
>TRBV20-1|NA|once|TRBJ1-5
TGCAGTGCTAGTCCGTCTTTCAATCAGCCCCAGCATTTT
CSASPSFNQPQHF
>TRBV20-1|TRBD2|few|TRBJ2-7
TGCAGTGCTCCGACTAGCGGGGCCCACTACGAGCAGTACTTC
CSAPTSGAHYEQYF
>TRBV20-1|NA|many|TRBJ2-5
TGCAGTGCTAGAGATGTCCGGTCCAACTACCAAGAGACCCAGTACTTC
CSARDVRSNYQETQYF
>TRBV6-6|NA|NA|TRBJ1-2
TGTGCCGGCAGGGCAGGCGGCTATGGCTACACCTTC
CAGRAGGYGYTF
>TRBV7-9|TRBD2|few|TRBJ2-5
TGTGCCAGCAGCTTAGGGTGGACTAGCGGGCAAGAGACCCAGTACTTC
CASSLGWTSGQETQYF
>TRBV28|NA|NA|TRBJ2-7
TGTGCCAGCAGTACGAGGGGTTATTACGAGCGGTACTTC
CASSTRGYYERYF
>TRBV4-2|TRBD2|NA|TRBJ2-3
TGTGCCAGCAGCCAGGATCCGGGACTAGCGGGAGGAGATACGCAGTATTTT
CASSQDPGLAGGDTQYF
>TRBV3-1|NA|NA|TRBJ2-1
TGTGCCAGCAGCGTAAGAGGGGGGGTTGAGCAGTTCTTC
CASSVRGGVEQFF
>TRBV25-1|NA|NA|TRBJ1-2
TGTGCCAGCAGTGAATCTTACTCAAAGAGAAGCTATGGCTACACCTTC
CASSESYSKRSYGYTF
>TRBV10-3|NA|NA|TRBJ1-3
TGTGCCACCCACCAGGCTATTCTTTCTGGAAACACCATATATTTT
CATHQAILSGNTIYF
>TRBV28|NA|NA|TRBJ1-6
TGTGCCAGTCGGACGGAGCATTCACCCCTCCACTTT
CASRTEHSPLHF
>TRBV24-1|NA|NA|TRBJ2-7
TGTGCCACAACAGGGTCCTACAATGAGCAGTACTTC
CATTGSYNEQYF
>TRBV9|NA|NA|TRBJ1-5
TGTGCCAGCAGCGTAGCGACAGATAGCAATCAGCCCCAGCATTTT
CASSVATDSNQPQHF